These 21 T cell receptor beta chains originate from one sample sequenced in a study of T cell changes during pregnancy in multiple sclerosis. The method was immunoSEQ multiplex PCR; TCRdb's version includes in-frame clones alone and lacks a portion of them. The sample holds approximately 100,000 clones; 94% are singletons and the top ten take about 0.9%. The material was peripheral blood, obtained before pregnancy. These receptors all come from a female donor with multiple sclerosis, enrolled in a pregnancy study.

The chain employs TRBV7-8 and TRBJ2-7, with a possible D match to TRBD1 (5 bases). Germline CDR1 is SGHVS and CDR2 is FQNEAQ. The CDR3 totals 15 residues. Between the trimmed V and J ends, which lost 2 bases and 1 base, there was a span of 12 bases. The DNA of the CDR3 is TGTGCCAGCAGCTTAAGGGGCCGTACTTCCTACGAGCAGTACTTC. As protein: CASSLRGRTSYEQYF.

The rearrangement joins TRBV7-2 to TRBJ1-2; D unclear. This CDR3 spans 15 amino acids. V lost 1 base and J lost 0, with 9 bases in between. Germline CDR1 reads SGHTA; CDR2 reads FQGNSA. CDR3 sequence (DNA): TGTGCCAGCAGCTTAGGTCTCCGAGCTAACTATGGCTACACCTTC. Translating gives CASSLGLRANYGYTF.

The V gene is TRBV5-5, the J gene TRBJ1-5; 8 bases fit TRBD1. J lost 6 bases, V lost 4 bases, and 6 bases had no gene match. The CDR3 is 14 amino acids. CDR1 SGHKS and CDR2 YYEKEE come from the germline V gene (reference sequence). The CDR3 protein is CASSEYRGIQPQHF. CDR3 DNA: TGTGCCAGCAGCGAATACAGGGGGATTCAGCCCCAGCATTTT.

The chain has TRBV6-1 and TRBJ2-7; 7 bases agree with TRBD2. The CDR3 sequence is 15 residues long. V was pared by 7 bases and J by 0 bases, with 9 bases of the junction left unmatched. Germline V gene sequence: CDR1 MNHNS, CDR2 SASEGT. The CDR3 sequence: CASTVIAGRSYEQYF. As DNA, the CDR3 is TGTGCCAGCACCGTAATAGCGGGCCGCTCCTACGAGCAGTACTTC.

The chain joins TRBV27 to TRBJ2-1; TRBD1 is a possible D gene (5 bases). Germline CDR1 reads MNHEY; CDR2 reads SMNVEV (reference sequence). The CDR3 loop spans 15 amino acids. The V and J ends lost 5 bases and 0 bases respectively, with 11 bases between them. The CDR3 coding sequence is TGTGCCAGCAGTCCTGACAGCAGCTCCTACAATGAGCAGTTCTTC. Translated: CASSPDSSSYNEQFF.

This rearrangement joins TRBV15 to TRBJ1-3; D might be TRBD1 (6 bases). Between the trimmed V and J ends, which lost 4 bases and 2 bases, there was a span of 12 bases. The CDR3 length is 15 residues. CDR1 and CDR2 from the germline V gene are LNHNV and YYDKDF (reference sequence). CDR3 residues: CATSTTGLTGNTIYF. The DNA for the CDR3 is TGTGCCACCAGCACAACAGGGCTTACTGGAAACACCATATATTTT.

CDR3 loop: CASSTAGQNYGYTF. The CDR3 DNA sequence: TGTGCCAGCAGCACCGCGGGACAGAACTATGGCTACACCTTC. This sequence joins TRBV6-4 and TRBJ1-2, with TRBD1 identical over 7 bases. Trimming cost V 6 bases and J 2 bases; bases outside gene matches: 6. The CDR3 totals 14 residues. CDR1 and CDR2 from the germline V gene are MRHNA and SNTAGT.

This CDR3 reads CASSLTTGFNYGYTF. The CDR3 DNA sequence: TGTGCCAGCAGCCTGACTACAGGGTTTAACTATGGCTACACCTTC. The chain couples TRBV14 to TRBJ1-2; D might be TRBD1 (6 bases). CDR3 size: 15 residues. CDR1 and CDR2 (germline): SGHDN, FVKESK. Trimming removed 4 bases at V and 1 base at J, with 13 bases between.

This clone showed up just once. The genes are TRBV27 and TRBJ1-1; D unclear. The CDR3 extends over 14 amino acids. CDR1 MNHEY and CDR2 SMNVEV come from the germline V gene (reference sequence). V was pared by 2 bases and J by 4 bases, with 11 bases between. The CDR3, as DNA: TGTGCCAGCAGTTTACTCCAAGGAGGCACTGAAGCTTTCTTT. Amino acids: CASSLLQGGTEAFF.

This chain links TRBV9 with TRBJ2-3; TRBD2 matches 14 bases. The V gene end was trimmed by 5 bases and the J gene end by 6 bases; junction bases not matched to a gene: 2. Germline values: CDR1 SGDLS, CDR2 YYNGEE. This CDR3 spans 14 amino acids. The CDR3 coding sequence is TGTGCCAGCAGTCGGACTAGCGGGAGGGATACGCAGTATTTT. Amino acids: CASSRTSGRDTQYF.

The chain couples TRBV27 to TRBJ1-5, with a tentative D call TRBD1 (5 bases). With 3 bases removed from V and 2 bases from J, the gap between germline ends came to 8 bases. The CDR3 has 14 amino acids. Germline CDR1 is MNHEY and CDR2 is SMNVEV (reference sequence). CDR3 in DNA: TGTGCCAGCAGTTTTTCAGGGCGCAATCAGCCCCAGCATTTT. This codes for CASSFSGRNQPQHF.

The chain carries TRBV5-4 and TRBJ2-5; TRBD1 matches at 7 bases. Looked up from germline, CDR1 is SGHNT and CDR2 is YYREEE (reference sequence). This CDR3 is 15 amino acids long. V shed 4 bases, J shed 3 bases, and the junction held 9 bases outside the gene matches. In DNA form, the CDR3 reads TGTGCCAGCAGCCGACGGGACAGACCTGAAGAGACCCAGTACTTC. It yields the protein CASSRRDRPEETQYF.

V usage is TRBV30 and J usage is TRBJ2-1; 8 bases fit TRBD2. V lost 5 bases, J lost 9 bases, and 12 bases stayed unmatched. CDR1 and CDR2 (germline): GTSNPN, SVGIG (reference sequence). The CDR3 covers 14 residues. DNA for the CDR3: TGTGCCTGGGAGCGGGTAATAGCGGGAAGTGAGCAGTTCTTC. Protein: CAWERVIAGSEQFF.

The gene calls are TRBV2 and TRBJ2-7; 14 positions match TRBD2. Trimming at V came to 5 bases and at J to 0 bases, leaving 15 bases not matched to a gene. Germline CDR1 is SNHLY and CDR2 is FYNNEI. CDR3 length equals 20 residues. In DNA, the CDR3 is TGTGCCAGCAGTCGGCCGGGACTAGCGGGAGCCCGGGGGAGCTCCTACGAGCAGTACTTC. Residues: CASSRPGLAGARGSSYEQYF. The full variable domain, its missing parts supplied by reference TRBV2 and TRBJ2-7, is EPEVTQTPSHQVTQMGQEVILRCVPISNHLYFYWYRQILGQKVEFLVSFYNNEISEKSEIFDDQFSVERPDGSNFTLKIRSTKLEDSAMYFCASSRPGLAGARGSSYEQYFGPGTRLTVT.

J is TRBJ2-7 and V is TRBV13; D is unclear. Trimming pared 5 bases from V and 5 bases from J, leaving 13 bases between. From germline, CDR1 is PRHDT and CDR2 FYEKMQ (reference sequence). This CDR3 comprises 13 residues. The CDR3 region is CASSPGPLDEQYF. As DNA, the CDR3 is TGTGCCAGCAGCCCTGGGCCTTTAGACGAGCAGTACTTC. The entire variable domain, with the rest obtained from reference TRBV13 and TRBJ2-7, is as follows: AAGVIQSPRHLIKEKRETATLKCYPIPRHDTVYWYQQGPGQDPQFLISFYEKMQSDKGSIPDRFSAQQFSDYHSELNMSSLELGDSALYFCASSPGPLDEQYFGPGTRLTVT.

The chain employs TRBV6-1 and TRBJ1-1; TRBD1 might be the D (6 bases). The V gene lost 6 bases and the J gene lost 9 bases, with 11 bases spanning the gap. The CDR3 loop spans 11 amino acids. From germline, CDR1 is MNHNS and CDR2 SASEGT. The CDR3 loop is CASSRGGKAFF. The CDR3 nucleotides are TGTGCCAGCAGCCGAGGGGGTAAAGCTTTCTTT.

V usage is TRBV7-9 and J usage is TRBJ2-7; TRBD1 aligns across 7 bases. The V and J ends lost 5 bases and 6 bases, in that order; junction bases with no gene match: 10. The CDR3 sequence is 14 residues long. Germline V gene data show CDR1 as SEHNR and CDR2 as FQNEAQ (reference sequence). The CDR3 spells CASSPQGSKGEQYF. CDR3 in DNA: TGTGCCAGCAGCCCACAGGGGTCAAAAGGCGAGCAGTACTTC. The whole variable domain, filled in from reference TRBV7-9 and TRBJ2-7, reads DTGVSQNPRHKITKRGQNVTFRCDPISEHNRLYWYRQTLGQGPEFLTYFQNEAQLEKSRLLSDRFSAERPKGSFSTLEIQRTEQGDSAMYLCASSPQGSKGEQYFGPGTRLTVT.

This chain joins TRBV6-5 and TRBJ1-2; no definite D call. Deletions cut 2 bases from V and 6 bases from J, with 19 bases between. The germline gives CDR1 MNHEY, CDR2 SVGAGI. This CDR3 comprises 16 residues. This chain's CDR3 is CASSYRRLPALHGYTF. DNA of the CDR3: TGTGCCAGCAGTTACAGACGGCTCCCAGCGCTACATGGCTACACCTTC.

The chain recombines TRBV4-3 with TRBJ1-1; D remains ambiguous. Germline values: CDR1 LGHNA, CDR2 YSLEER. V was shortened by 0 bases and J by 3 bases, with 11 bases between the two germline ends. The CDR3 covers 15 residues. In nucleotides, the CDR3 is TGCGCCAGCAGCCAAGATCTGGGGAGGGACACTGAAGCTTTCTTT. Amino acids: CASSQDLGRDTEAFF.

This clone occurred once. The CDR3: CASSLSGESYEQYF. CDR3 nucleotides: TGTGCCAGCAGCTTATCAGGGGAGTCCTACGAGCAGTACTTC. The chain couples TRBV7-6 to TRBJ2-7; D is perhaps TRBD1 (6 bases). The CDR3 is 14 residues long. Germline loops: CDR1 SGHVS, CDR2 FNYEAQ. V dropped 2 bases and J dropped 1 base, with 9 bases sitting between them.

This clone has a single count. The genes are TRBV4-2 and TRBJ1-3; 9 positions match TRBD1. CDR1 and CDR2 (germline): LGHNA, YNFKEQ. V lost 4 bases and J lost 3; bases outside the gene matches: 7. This CDR3 spans 16 amino acids. CDR3 bases: TGTGCCAGCAGCCCGCTACAGGGGGCAGTTGGAAACACCATATATTTT. It codes for CASSPLQGAVGNTIYF.